The 17 T cell receptor beta chains reported below all come from one sample, sequenced in a study of CXCR3-negative and CXCR3-positive naive CD8 T cells. Carrying UMI labels, the TRB cDNA libraries were prepared through 5' RACE. TCRdb re-called the 5' RACE reads and shows each CDR3 protein once, DNA omitted. This sample's table reports 30,000 to 40,000 distinct CDR3 sequences. Sequencing was performed on memory CD8+ T cells from blood. These receptors were obtained from a human donor in good health. Some clones in this sample may be carry-over from other donors' samples.

The rearrangement joins TRBV6-2 or TRBV6-3 to TRBJ2-1; TCRdb's assignment of TRBD2 cannot be checked, as there is no DNA. This CDR3 has 13 residues. Per the germline V gene, CDR1 is MNHEY and CDR2 is SVGEGT. The CDR3 spells CASSSGHYNEQFF.

This chain uses TRBV4-3 with TRBJ2-2; absent DNA, TCRdb's TRBD1 call cannot be checked. The germline V gene has CDR1 LGHNA and CDR2 YSLEER. The CDR3 runs 16 residues. The CDR3 protein is CASSPGSGFATGELFF.

The chain combines TRBV5-1 with TRBJ2-5; lacking DNA, the TRBD1 call made by TCRdb goes unchecked. The germline V gene encodes CDR1 SGHRS and CDR2 YFSETQ. The length of the CDR3 is 14 residues. The CDR3: CASSLTSTGETQYF. Supplemented by reference TRBV5-1 and TRBJ2-5, the full variable domain reads KAGVTQTPRYLIKTRGQQVTLSCSPISGHRSVSWYQQTPGQGLQFLFEYFSETQRNKGNFPGRFSGRQFSNSRSEMNVSTLELGDSALYLCASSLTSTGETQYFGPGTRLLVL.

The chain combines TRBV5-1 with TRBJ2-2; TCRdb gives TRBD1 as the D gene, but with no DNA this cannot be confirmed. The length of the CDR3 is 14 residues. Germline V gene sequence: CDR1 SGHRS, CDR2 YFSETQ. CDR3: CASSLVGTDGELFF. The variable domain in full, with the rest retrieved from reference TRBV5-1 and TRBJ2-2, is KAGVTQTPRYLIKTRGQQVTLSCSPISGHRSVSWYQQTPGQGLQFLFEYFSETQRNKGNFPGRFSGRQFSNSRSEMNVSTLELGDSALYLCASSLVGTDGELFFGEGSRLTVL.

The chain has TRBV29-1 and TRBJ1-1; TCRdb picks TRBD1, but there is no DNA to check that call. The CDR3 runs to 11 residues. Germline V lookup: CDR1 SQVTM, CDR2 ANQGSEA. The CDR3 protein is CSAPELTEAFF.

By frequency, this clonotype is medium-sized. V usage is TRBV4-2 and J usage is TRBJ2-3; with no DNA, the TCRdb D assignment of TRBD2 cannot be verified. The CDR3 loop spans 15 amino acids. CDR1 is LGHNA and CDR2 is YNFKEQ in the germline V gene. CDR3 loop: CASSQEAGGPDTQYF.

V usage is TRBV29-1 and J usage is TRBJ2-5. CDR1 and CDR2 (germline): SQVTM, ANQGSEA. The CDR3 is made up of 11 amino acids. CDR3 sequence reads: CSVTSLGTQYF.

V and J are TRBV5-1 and TRBJ2-1; TCRdb outputs TRBD1, but without DNA this stays unchecked. This CDR3 spans 19 amino acids. Germline lookup yields CDR1 SGHRS and CDR2 YFSETQ. The CDR3 protein is CASSLVWTGALESYNEQFF.

This chain's CDR3 is CASSAGVATEAFF. This chain connects TRBV9 to TRBJ1-1. From germline, CDR1 is SGDLS and CDR2 YYNGEE. CDR3 length: 13 residues.

The chain is built from TRBV23-1 and TRBJ2-1; the D call of TRBD2 rests on TCRdb alone, since no DNA is present to check it. TRBV23-1 is an ORF; its function is uncertain. The length of the CDR3 is 16 residues. The CDR3 sequence: CASSQSPSGSFDEQFF.

The chain joins TRBV29-1 to TRBJ2-1; TCRdb's D call, TRBD1, is unchecked because there is no DNA. This CDR3 has 16 amino acids. The germline gives CDR1 SQVTM, CDR2 ANQGSEA. The CDR3 reads CSVRLVFPDTYNEQFF.

V and J are TRBV4-1 and TRBJ2-7; TCRdb names TRBD2, which stays unverified in the absence of DNA. Germline values: CDR1 MGHRA, CDR2 YSYEKL. The CDR3 has 17 amino acids. CDR3 sequence reads: CASSLRGGSSSQDEQYF.

The chain has TRBV28 and TRBJ2-3; TCRdb reports TRBD1, a call that lacks DNA to check it against. Per the germline V gene, CDR1 is MDHEN and CDR2 is SYDVKM. There are 17 residues in the CDR3. The CDR3 sequence is CASSLLGEILIEDKQYF. Based on the CDR3 plus reference TRBV28 and TRBJ2-3, the full variable domain is DVKVTQSSRYLVKRTGEKVFLECVQDMDHENMFWYRQDPGLGLRLIYFSYDVKMKEKGDIPEGYSVSREKKERFSLILESASTNQTSMYLCASSLLGEILIEDKQYFGPGTRLTVL.

V usage is TRBV6-6 and J usage is TRBJ2-3. This CDR3 spans 11 amino acids. Germline CDR1 and CDR2: MNHNY and SVGAGI (reference sequence). CDR3 amino acids: CASRSTDTQYF.

This chain joins TRBV27 and TRBJ2-1; TCRdb returns TRBD2, unconfirmable since there is no DNA. CDR1 is MNHEY, CDR2 SMNVEV, per germline (reference sequence). This CDR3 has 16 amino acids. CDR3 protein: CASSPTSGPTYNEQFF.

The chain links TRBV7-8 to TRBJ2-5; TCRdb's D call, TRBD1, is unchecked because there is no DNA. The CDR3 loop spans 11 amino acids. The V gene's germline CDR1 is SGHVS and CDR2 FQNEAQ. CDR3 amino acids: CASSPGETQYF.

The chain has TRBV28 and TRBJ2-5; with no DNA, the TCRdb D assignment of TRBD1 cannot be verified. This CDR3 region has 16 residues. Germline lookup yields CDR1 MDHEN and CDR2 SYDVKM. Here the CDR3 reads CASSSDLDTGGETQYF.